This TCR beta chain was documented in a study of CD8+CD57+ T cells in acquired aplastic anemia. Study overall: The study obtained 9 million to 13 million reads on average for CD4+ cells from healthy donors.

Germline V gene data show CDR1 as SGDLS and CDR2 as YYNGEE. The trim removed 1 base at V and 7 bases at J, leaving 5 bases unmatched. CDR3 length equals 15 residues. TCR beta VDJ and CDR3 profiles were obtained from a genomic DNA template. Each CDR3 protein gets one entry after TCRdb re-called the reads with MiXCR. Of over 150,000 distinct CDR3 sequences in the sample, approximately 52% were seen once. About this clonotype itself: The antigen is unknown.

Study-wide results and limits: In common between the patients and the controls were approximately 28 CD8+ CDR3 sequences.

This rearrangement joins TRBV9 to TRBJ1-6, with 7 positions matching TRBD1. Sequencing used sorted CD4+, CD8+, or CD8+CD57+ T cells (not recorded which) from PBMCs. This TCR came from a human donor in good health, serving as a control. The CDR3 reads CASSVTTGWNSPLHF. Here the CDR3 DNA reads TGTGCCAGCAGCGTAACGACAGGGTGGAATTCACCCCTCCACTTT.